This T cell receptor beta chain was sequenced in a study of T cell responses to AZD1222 COVID-19 vaccine. Study-wide context: Analyses pooled second doses at about 4 or about 12 weeks.

Turning to this clone: Antigen: not known.

Assay: immunoSEQ multiplex PCR; the TCRdb copy retains only in-frame clones and omits some. This table holds roughly 150,000 clones, roughly 88% found once. Study-wide findings and caveats: Among the donors, most were white British and more were female, and clonal diversity was possibly underestimated.

The CDR3 has 15 amino acids. With 1 base removed from V and 2 bases from J, the gap between germline ends came to 11 bases. In germline, CDR1 is LGHDT, CDR2 YNNKEL (reference sequence). This TCR was sampled from an adult in good health. The material was peripheral blood, obtained on day 0 of AZD1222 vaccination. The chain recombines TRBV3-1 (or the pseudogene TRBV3-2) with TRBJ2-5; D ambiguous. CDR3 DNA: TGTGCCAGCAGCCAAGCAGGTAGACCTCAAGAGACCCAGTACTTC. Translated: CASSQAGRPQETQYF.